Below are 20 T cell receptor beta chains sequenced from a single sample in a study of CD8 T cells in Susac syndrome. RNA was extracted with the RNeasy kit, and a quantity of about 0.45 to 1 ug was reverse transcribed using random hexamers. TCRdb independently ran MiXCR on the immunoSEQ multiplex PCR reads; one entry per CDR3 protein. The sample lists tens of thousands of distinct CDR3 sequences; around 93% were seen once. Sequenced sample: CD4+ T cells from PBMCs. The receptors shown here come from a human donor with Susac syndrome.

The chain uses TRBV28 and TRBJ2-6; 12 nucleotides agree with TRBD1. Germline-derived CDR1 and CDR2 are MDHEN and SYDVKM. V lost 6 bases to trimming and J lost 4 bases; unmatched junction nucleotides: 16. The CDR3 totals 20 residues. The CDR3 region is CASSLSAGQGASWGANVLTF. CDR3 nucleotides: TGTGCCAGCAGCCTCTCAGCGGGACAGGGGGCGTCTTGGGGGGCCAACGTCCTGACTTTC.

The chain couples TRBV7-9 to TRBJ2-1; 8 bases are shared with TRBD2. This CDR3 contains 15 residues. V dropped 2 bases and J dropped 7; count of bases not matched to a gene: 7. The germline V gene encodes CDR1 SEHNR and CDR2 FQNEAQ (reference sequence). The CDR3 sequence is CASSLSAGAENEQFF. The DNA for the CDR3 is TGTGCCAGCAGCTTATCAGCGGGGGCTGAGAATGAGCAGTTCTTC.

This clonotype showed up just a few times. J is TRBJ2-3 and V is TRBV7-8; D is ambiguous. V lost 2 bases and J lost 0, with 6 bases in between. The CDR3 runs 14 residues. Germline CDR1 and CDR2: SGHVS and FQNEAQ. The CDR3 spells CASSLSPSTDTQYF. The CDR3 nucleotides are TGTGCCAGCAGCTTAAGTCCTAGCACAGATACGCAGTATTTT.

This chain joins TRBV9 and TRBJ1-6, with 7 bases that match TRBD1. V shed 4 bases, J shed 7 bases, and the junction held 8 bases outside the gene matches. This CDR3 region has 15 residues. Germline-derived CDR1 and CDR2 are SGDLS and YYNGEE. CDR3 DNA sequence: TGTGCCAGCAGCATAGATATGGGACAGAATTCACCCCTCCACTTT. The encoded protein is CASSIDMGQNSPLHF.

J is TRBJ1-2 and V is TRBV11-2; D is uncertain. This CDR3 spans 16 amino acids. Germline assignment: CDR1 SGHAT and CDR2 FQNNGV. Trimming shortened V by 5 bases and J by 4 bases, and 20 bases separated the two germline ends. CDR3 amino acids: CASSPLGLEGVYGYTF. The CDR3 DNA reads as TGTGCCAGCAGCCCTTTAGGTTTGGAGGGTGTCTATGGCTACACCTTC.

The chain combines TRBV7-9 with TRBJ2-7, with 8 nucleotides matching TRBD1. Germline V CDR1 and CDR2: SEHNR, FQNEAQ (reference sequence). With 5 bases clipped from V and 5 bases from J, the junction kept 11 bases outside the gene matches. CDR3 size: 15 residues. CDR3 nucleotide sequence: TGTGCCAGCAGCGCAAGACAGGGGTATTCGAACGAGCAGTACTTC. Amino acid sequence: CASSARQGYSNEQYF.

The chain has TRBV28 and TRBJ2-7; no definite D call. The CDR3 spans 13 residues. V was pared by 3 bases and J by 6 bases, with 12 bases between. Per the germline V gene, CDR1 is MDHEN and CDR2 is SYDVKM. CDR3 nucleotides: TGTGCCAGCAGTTTGCTCGCCGGGTTCGAGCAGTACTTC. Translating it yields CASSLLAGFEQYF. The full variable domain, completed using reference TRBV28 and TRBJ2-7, is DVKVTQSSRYLVKRTGEKVFLECVQDMDHENMFWYRQDPGLGLRLIYFSYDVKMKEKGDIPEGYSVSREKKERFSLILESASTNQTSMYLCASSLLAGFEQYFGPGTRLTVT.

V usage is TRBV12-3 or TRBV12-4 and J usage is TRBJ2-2; 9 nucleotides align to TRBD1. CDR3 length: 15 amino acids. The V gene end was trimmed by 6 bases and the J gene end by 2 bases; junction bases not matched to a gene: 4. The CDR3, as DNA: TGTGCCAGCAGAAGGACAGGGGTAAACACCGGGGAGCTGTTTTTT. Amino acids: CASRRTGVNTGELFF.

The CDR3 is CASSPSFSGANVLTF. The CDR3 region has the DNA TGTGCCAGCAGCCCAAGCTTCTCTGGGGCCAACGTCCTGACTTTC. The rearrangement uses TRBV3-1 and TRBJ2-6; D is unresolved. CDR1 is LGHDT and CDR2 is YNNKEL in the germline V gene (reference sequence). With 4 bases removed from V and 0 bases from J, the gap between germline ends came to 7 bases. The CDR3 sequence is 15 residues long.

The chain combines TRBV9 with TRBJ1-1, with D possibly being TRBD1 (6 bases). V dropped 3 bases and J dropped 7 bases, with 16 bases sitting between them. Germline CDR1 SGDLS, CDR2 YYNGEE. The CDR3 runs to 14 residues. The CDR3 protein is CASSEGSRGGEAFF. CDR3 coding DNA: TGTGCCAGCAGCGAGGGTAGCAGGGGAGGTGAAGCTTTCTTT.

The chain links TRBV6-2 or TRBV6-3 to TRBJ2-7; TRBD1 agrees at 7 bases. The V gene's germline CDR1 is MNHEY and CDR2 SVGEGT. CDR3 length equals 14 residues. Trimming removed 4 bases from V and 2 bases from J; junction bases left unmatched: 5. The CDR3 coding sequence is TGTGCCAGCAGTTCGGGACAGTCGCCCTACGAGCAGTACTTC. This translates into CASSSGQSPYEQYF.

V and J are TRBV5-1 and TRBJ2-7; D tentatively fits TRBD1 or TRBD2 (5 bases each). V lost 3 bases and J lost 2, with 12 bases in between. The CDR3 extends over 14 amino acids. CDR1 and CDR2 (germline): SGHRS, YFSETQ. The CDR3 here is CASSWGGPTYEQYF. The DNA of the CDR3 is TGCGCCAGCAGCTGGGGCGGGCCCACCTACGAGCAGTACTTC.

The V gene is TRBV6-2 or TRBV6-3, the J gene TRBJ2-3, with TRBD2 matching 13 bases. This CDR3 region has 16 residues. The V and J ends lost 8 bases and 14 bases, in that order; junction bases with no gene match: 19. The V gene's germline CDR1 is MNHEY and CDR2 SVGEGT. Written as DNA, the CDR3 is TGTGCCAGCGCGTCGCGGAGGACTAGCGGGGGACCGAGAATGTATTTT. Residues: CASASRRTSGGPRMYF.

J is TRBJ2-7 and V is TRBV29-1; perhaps TRBD1 as D (6 bases). The CDR3 is 13 residues long. Germline values: CDR1 SQVTM, CDR2 ANQGSEA. With 5 bases removed from V and 1 base from J, the gap between germline ends came to 12 bases. The CDR3 spells CSVPGHGSYEQYF. CDR3 coding DNA: TGCAGCGTTCCGGGACATGGGTCCTACGAGCAGTACTTC.

DNA for the CDR3: TGTGCCAGCAGCCCATTCGAGGGCGCTTCACCCCTCCACTTT. This codes for CASSPFEGASPLHF. This chain uses TRBV14 with TRBJ1-6; no definite D call. V lost 4 bases and J 9 bases, leaving 13 bases between the germline ends. The CDR3 consists of 14 residues. The germline V gene encodes CDR1 SGHDN and CDR2 FVKESK.

This chain connects TRBV28 to TRBJ2-7; a possible D gene is TRBD1 (6 bases). The ends were cut back, 4 bases at V and 2 bases at J, with 15 bases in the middle. There are 15 residues in the CDR3. Germline V CDR1 and CDR2: MDHEN, SYDVKM. In DNA form, the CDR3 reads TGTGCCAGCAGTTCACCAGGGGTTGACCCCTACGAGCAGTACTTC. Translated, it gives CASSSPGVDPYEQYF.

The chain has TRBV7-2 and TRBJ1-2, with TRBD1 as a possible D gene (6 bases). Germline loops: CDR1 SGHTA, CDR2 FQGNSA. The CDR3 is 14 residues long. The ends were cut back, 3 bases at V and 7 bases at J, with 15 bases in the middle. CDR3 region: CASSFAQGLSGYTF. CDR3 nucleotides: TGTGCCAGCAGCTTCGCACAGGGATTGAGTGGCTACACCTTC. The whole variable domain, filled in from reference TRBV7-2 and TRBJ1-2, reads GAGVSQSPSNKVTEKGKDVELRCDPISGHTALYWYRQSLGQGLEFLIYFQGNSAPDKSGLPSDRFSAERTGGSVSTLTIQRTQQEDSAVYLCASSFAQGLSGYTFGSGTRLTVV.

This sequence joins TRBV10-3 and TRBJ1-1; perhaps TRBD1 as D (6 bases). The V gene's germline CDR1 is ENHRY and CDR2 SYGVKD. V shed 6 bases and J shed 4 bases, with 15 bases lying between them. The CDR3 covers 14 residues. For the CDR3, the DNA is TGTGCCATCAGCCCAGGGGAACTTGCCACTGAAGCTTTCTTT. Translation gives CAISPGELATEAFF.

This clonotype turned up a few times. The chain carries TRBV20-1 and TRBJ1-2; 8 nucleotides agree with TRBD1. CDR3 size: 15 residues. V lost 6 bases to trimming and J lost 3 bases; unmatched junction nucleotides: 12. Looked up from germline, CDR1 is DFQATT and CDR2 is SNEGSKA (reference sequence). CDR3: CSAATRQGSYYGYTF. Here the CDR3 DNA reads TGCAGTGCCGCAACCCGACAGGGGTCCTACTATGGCTACACCTTC.

This clonotype occurred a few times. The chain uses TRBV2 and TRBJ2-7, with 7 nucleotides matching TRBD1. J gave up 0 bases and V 5 bases, and 1 base lay outside the gene matches. This CDR3 has 13 amino acids. The germline V gene encodes CDR1 SNHLY and CDR2 FYNNEI. CDR3 DNA: TGTGCCAGCAGTAGGGACAGCTCCTACGAGCAGTACTTC. Protein: CASSRDSSYEQYF.